This TCR beta chain was sequenced in a study of blood T cell repertoires in COVID-19. The repertoire was sequenced with immunoSEQ multiplex PCR; TCRdb's copy has only in-frame clones and lacks some. The sample lists under 400,000 clones; around 87% were seen once. The TCR was taken from a man in his forties in a cohort exposed to, infected with or recovered from COVID-19 (not recorded which). Sequencing was carried out using PBMCs or T cells enriched from blood (not recorded which).

The CDR3 coding sequence is TGTGCCAGCAGTTTACGCCTAGCGGGCCCCAATGAGCAGTTCTTC. Protein: CASSLRLAGPNEQFF. V and J are TRBV27 and TRBJ2-1; 8 bases align to TRBD2. V shed 2 bases and J 6 bases; nucleotides not matched to a gene: 6. CDR1 and CDR2 from the germline V gene are MNHEY and SMNVEV (reference sequence). The CDR3 runs to 15 residues.